Shown below are 15 T cell receptor beta chains from a single sample sequenced in a study of cytomegalovirus exposure and HLA in healthy donors. The PCR ran on 60 Vbeta and 13 Jbeta primers. Assay used: immunoSEQ multiplex PCR; TCRdb lists only in-frame clones, some missing. The sample has about 130,000 clones; more than 80% are singletons. Sequenced: PBMCs. The receptors were sampled from a male donor in good health and CMV-seronegative.

The rearrangement joins TRBV30 to TRBJ2-7, with 9 bases fitting TRBD2. The CDR3 has 14 amino acids. Germline V CDR1 and CDR2: GTSNPN, SVGIG (reference sequence). Trimming took 3 bases from V and 6 from J; bases not matched to a gene: 9. The CDR3 DNA reads TGTGCCTGGAGAAGGCGGGAGGGTTACGGCGAGCAGTACTTC. This translates into CAWRRREGYGEQYF.

This sequence joins TRBV5-8 and TRBJ2-5; 7 bases are shared with TRBD2. The CDR3 is 13 amino acids. Unmatched junction bases numbered 2, after V lost 2 bases and J lost 4 bases. Germline loops: CDR1 SGHTS, CDR2 YDEGEE. The CDR3 DNA is TGTGCCAGCAGCTTTGAGCGGGGAGAGACCCAGTACTTC. Translation: CASSFERGETQYF.

The chain uses TRBV4-3 and TRBJ2-6, with a possible D match to TRBD1 (6 bases). The V and J ends lost 3 bases and 1 base respectively, with 10 bases between them. Germline V gene lookup returns CDR1 LGHNA and CDR2 YSLEER. This CDR3 has 16 amino acids. The CDR3 sequence is CASSQSGQSGANVLTF. In nucleotides, the CDR3 is TGCGCCAGCAGCCAGTCTGGACAGTCTGGGGCCAACGTCCTGACTTTC.

This chain joins TRBV2 and TRBJ2-7; perhaps TRBD1 as D (6 bases). CDR1 and CDR2 (germline): SNHLY, FYNNEI. The V and J ends lost 4 bases and 6 bases respectively, with 7 bases between them. The CDR3 sequence is 11 residues long. The CDR3 protein is CASSVRGEQYF. In nucleotides, the CDR3 is TGTGCCAGCAGTGTCAGGGGCGAGCAGTACTTC. Looking up the rest from reference TRBV2 and TRBJ2-7 gives the full variable domain: EPEVTQTPSHQVTQMGQEVILRCVPISNHLYFYWYRQILGQKVEFLVSFYNNEISEKSEIFDDQFSVERPDGSNFTLKIRSTKLEDSAMYFCASSVRGEQYFGPGTRLTVT.

The rearrangement uses TRBV2 and TRBJ1-2; TRBD1 is a possible D gene (6 bases). V was cut by 8 bases and J by 2 bases, with 12 bases left in between. Germline values: CDR1 SNHLY, CDR2 FYNNEI. CDR3 size: 13 residues. Written as DNA, the CDR3 is TGTGCCAGCTCAGGACAGATGAACTATGGCTACACCTTC. This codes for CASSGQMNYGYTF.

This clone was observed a few times. The chain is built from TRBV6-5 and TRBJ2-7; D unresolved. V dropped 4 bases and J dropped 2 bases, with 12 bases sitting between them. The germline CDR1 and CDR2 sequences are MNHEY and SVGAGI. This CDR3 comprises 14 residues. Here the CDR3 DNA reads TGTGCCAGCAGTTCAGGTCCCCCGCCCTACGAGCAGTACTTC. This translates into CASSSGPPPYEQYF.

The genes are TRBV7-6 and TRBJ2-1; TRBD2 might be the D (7 bases). The germline gives CDR1 SGHVS, CDR2 FNYEAQ. The CDR3 extends over 16 amino acids. Trimming removed 5 bases from V and 6 bases from J, with 20 bases in between. The CDR3 nucleotides are TGTGCCAGCAGCGGAGGGGGGGCGGGGCCGCGCAATGAGCAGTTCTTC. Amino acid sequence: CASSGGGAGPRNEQFF.

V usage is TRBV18 and J usage is TRBJ2-5, with 10 bases fitting TRBD1. V shed 3 bases and J 5 bases; nucleotides not matched to a gene: 6. The germline V gene encodes CDR1 KGHSH and CDR2 LQKENI. The CDR3 totals 15 residues. CDR3 sequence (DNA): TGTGCCAGCTCACCCACGACAGGGGGCGACGAGACCCAGTACTTC. It is translated as CASSPTTGGDETQYF.

The V call is TRBV5-1, the J call TRBJ2-1; 7 bases map to TRBD2. CDR1 and CDR2 from the germline V gene are SGHRS and YFSETQ. After removal of 0 bases from V and 5 bases from J, the junction contained 5 bases not matched to a gene. This CDR3 has 15 amino acids. The CDR3 nucleotides are TGCGCCAGCAGCTTGGCGAAGCGGGGACACAATGAGCAGTTCTTC. Translated, it gives CASSLAKRGHNEQFF.

This chain uses TRBV10-1 with TRBJ2-3, with 8 bases matching TRBD2. Germline assignment: CDR1 WNHNN and CDR2 SYGVQD (reference sequence). After removal of 4 bases from V and 8 bases from J, the junction contained 5 bases not matched to a gene. The length of the CDR3 is 13 residues. As DNA, the CDR3 is TGCGCCAGCAGTGGGACTAGCAGCGGTACGCAGTATTTT. Translated, it gives CASSGTSSGTQYF.

This clone has more than one count but fewer than ten. V is TRBV19 and J is TRBJ1-2; D unclear. This CDR3 has 13 residues. The V end was cut by 5 bases, the J end by 4 bases, with 11 bases between. Per germline, CDR1 LNHDA and CDR2 SQIVND (reference sequence). Here the CDR3 reads CASSGILSYGYTF. The CDR3 DNA reads as TGTGCCAGTAGTGGCATCCTTTCCTATGGCTACACCTTC.

This chain uses TRBV6-5 with TRBJ1-1; TRBD1 matches 8 bases. There are 14 residues in the CDR3. The V segment lost 5 bases and the J segment 6 bases; nucleotides outside the gene matches: 8. Per germline, CDR1 MNHEY and CDR2 SVGAGI. The CDR3 DNA reads as TGTGCCAGCAGTCCCAGGGGGCCTACTTCTGAAGCTTTCTTT. Translated, it gives CASSPRGPTSEAFF.

This clone was seen more than once but under ten times. The genes are TRBV7-3 and TRBJ2-1; 8 bases line up with TRBD2. CDR1 and CDR2 (germline): SGHTA, FQGTGA. The CDR3 spans 15 residues. The V and J ends lost 5 bases and 3 bases, in that order; junction bases with no gene match: 6. The CDR3 bases are TGTGCCAGCAGCCCAAGCGGGGGCAGCTACAATGAGCAGTTCTTC. Protein sequence: CASSPSGGSYNEQFF. Variable domain in full (rest from reference TRBV7-3 and TRBJ2-1): GAGVSQTPSNKVTEKGKYVELRCDPISGHTALYWYRQSLGQGPEFLIYFQGTGAADDSGLPNDRFFAVRPEGSVSTLKIQRTERGDSAVYLCASSPSGGSYNEQFFGPGTRLTVL.

V and J are TRBV19 and TRBJ2-5; maybe TRBD1 (6 bases). Trimming shortened V by 5 bases and J by 5 bases, and 18 bases separated the two germline ends. Germline V CDR1 and CDR2: LNHDA, SQIVND (reference sequence). The length of the CDR3 is 15 residues. The CDR3: CASSVNRAPGETQYF. The CDR3 DNA reads as TGTGCCAGTAGTGTAAACAGGGCTCCAGGGGAGACCCAGTACTTC.

This clone was detected only once. CDR3 DNA sequence: TGTGCCAGCAGTTTTATTCCGTTCGCCTACGAGCAGTACTTC. It codes for CASSFIPFAYEQYF. This chain connects TRBV6-6 to TRBJ2-7; unclear D gene. The CDR3 runs to 14 residues. CDR1 is MNHNY, CDR2 SVGAGI, per germline (reference sequence). Trimming stripped 4 bases from V and 2 bases from J, with 12 bases between.